This is a list of T cell receptor beta chains from one sample in a study of blood T cells in healthy people across ages. In TCRdb, the 5' RACE reads were re-called with MiXCR into one record per CDR3 protein. The repertoire has roughly 800,000 distinct CDR3 sequences, roughly 50% of them found once; the top ten carry 22%. Sample: blood. The origin of the receptors is a young man in good health. Each CDR3 is given with its conserved first and last residue. Fields, in order: clone size, V gene, J gene, CDR3 protein. Clone size is shown for a subset of rows, as once, few, many or a class of expanded clone.

>-|TRBV20-1|-
CSASWSSEYKETQYF
>few|TRBV4-2|TRBJ1-5
CASSARRVDQPQHF
>few|TRBV2|TRBJ2-7
CASRDWVRGNYEQYF
>-|TRBV6-2/TRBV6-3|TRBJ2-3
CATLQLAGINTDTQYF
>-|TRBV5-1|TRBJ2-1
CASSTGGPSDNEQFF
>-|TRBV10-3|TRBJ1-1
CAIRGRESEAFF
>-|TRBV7-9|-
CASSFRQGTCEQYF
>-|TRBV21-1|TRBJ2-1
CASSKEETGCEQFF
>-|TRBV6-1|TRBJ2-7
CASNREGTQSSYEQYF
>many|TRBV7-9|TRBJ2-6
CASSLVSSGANVLTF
>once|TRBV20-1|TRBJ1-1
CSARNWGSGNTEAFF
>-|TRBV27|TRBJ2-3
CASSSSWGTDTQYF
>-|TRBV28|TRBJ1-6
CASRTDRVGNSPLHF
>-|TRBV11-1|TRBJ2-3
CASSLEAGDLSTDTQYF
>-|TRBV7-8|TRBJ2-7
CASSLAPTYGYEQYF
>-|TRBV20-1|TRBJ2-2
CSAPSGLGELFF
>-|TRBV27|TRBJ1-2
CASRTSVGGLGRGYTF
>-|TRBV7-2|TRBJ1-2
CASSPQSGDRNYGYTF
>once|TRBV4-1|TRBJ2-5
CASSRRTQETQYF
>few|TRBV7-2|TRBJ2-7
CASSLDRRLAWYEQYF
>-|TRBV20-1|TRBJ2-1
CSASATSNYNEQFF
>-|TRBV20-1|TRBJ2-7
CSARAGTGSSEQYF